This TCR beta chain was captured by sequencing in a study of CD8 T cells in Susac syndrome. General observations from the study: It was acknowledged in the study that its TCR sequencing and HLA analysis involved a relatively small number of individuals.

RNA in amounts of about 0.5 to 1 ug was reverse transcribed with random hexamers. Amplification of the TCR beta CDR3 was carried out by immunoSEQ multiplex PCR, which spanned a total of 54 Vbeta and 13 Jbeta segments. TCRdb re-called the immunoSEQ multiplex PCR reads with MiXCR, one entry per CDR3 protein. The top ten clones hold 0.098% of a sample with roughly 120,000 distinct CDR3 sequences, 94% of them seen once. Notes on this clonotype: Antigen unknown.

TCR beta from blood CD8+ and CD4+ T cells was sequenced. Negative magnetic isolation gave CD8+ and CD4+ cells; FACS enriched CD8+ TEMRA. This receptor was taken from a human donor in good health. The sequenced sample consisted of CD4+ T cells from PBMCs.

CDR3 in DNA: TGTGCCAGCAGCCAAGATGGACGGGAGGGCTACGAGCAGTACTTC. The encoded protein is CASSQDGREGYEQYF. J is TRBJ2-7 and V is TRBV3-1; 8 positions agree with TRBD2. Losses at the gene ends were 0 bases for V and 3 bases for J; bases not matched to a gene: 4. The CDR3 consists of 15 residues. Germline CDR1 and CDR2: LGHDT and YNNKEL (reference sequence).